This T cell receptor beta chain was retrieved from a study of cytomegalovirus exposure and HLA in healthy donors. General study findings and limits: In a later analysis, a genetic analysis reported fewer productive-TCR N-insertions in an Asian-associated ancestry cluster than the cohort average. It was in a later analysis that TCR association rates were seen to vary by HLA locus, highest for DRB1 and lowest for HLA-C.

On this clone: The antigen remains unidentified.

Researchers ran the PCR with 60 Vbeta and 13 Jbeta primers. Assay: immunoSEQ multiplex PCR; the TCRdb copy retains only in-frame clones and omits some. The profile shows about 180,000 clones, about 80% of them singletons. CDR1 SGHRS and CDR2 YFSETQ come from the germline V gene. CDR3 length equals 16 residues. Unmatched junction bases numbered 3, after V lost 0 bases and J lost 0 bases. This receptor was taken from a woman aged 25 to 39 in good health and CMV-seronegative. The J gene is TRBJ2-3, the V gene TRBV5-1, with 8 bases aligning to TRBD1. Sequenced material: PBMCs. The DNA for the CDR3 is TGCGCCAGCAGCTTGGAGGGACAGGCTAGCACAGATACGCAGTATTTT. It specifies CASSLEGQASTDTQYF.